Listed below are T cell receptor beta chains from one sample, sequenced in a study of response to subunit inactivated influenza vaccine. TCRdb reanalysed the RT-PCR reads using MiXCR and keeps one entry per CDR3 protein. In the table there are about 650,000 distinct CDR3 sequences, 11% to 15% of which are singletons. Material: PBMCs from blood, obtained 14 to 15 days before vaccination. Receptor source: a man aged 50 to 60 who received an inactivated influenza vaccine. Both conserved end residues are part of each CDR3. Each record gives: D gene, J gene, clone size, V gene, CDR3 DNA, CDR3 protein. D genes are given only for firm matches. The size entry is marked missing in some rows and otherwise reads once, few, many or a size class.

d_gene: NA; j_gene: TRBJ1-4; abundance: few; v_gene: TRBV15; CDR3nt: TGTGCCACCAGCAGAGTCACAACTAATGAAAAACTGTTTTTT; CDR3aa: CATSRVTTNEKLFF
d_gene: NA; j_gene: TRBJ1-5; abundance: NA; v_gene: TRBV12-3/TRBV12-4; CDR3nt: TGTGCCAGCAGTTTAGCAGGACCTCAGCATTTT; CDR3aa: CASSLAGPQHF
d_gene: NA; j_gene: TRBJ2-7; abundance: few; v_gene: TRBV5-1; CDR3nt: TGCGCCAGTCGAGACCGGGAAGAGCAGTACTTC; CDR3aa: CASRDREEQYF
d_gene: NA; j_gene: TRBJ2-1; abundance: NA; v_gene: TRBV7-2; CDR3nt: TGTGCCAGCAGCTCTGATGCGGGGGAGCAGTTCTTC; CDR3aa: CASSSDAGEQFF
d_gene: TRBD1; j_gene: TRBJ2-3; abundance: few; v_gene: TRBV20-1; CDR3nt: TGCAGTGCTGCCGGGACAGACACAGATACGCAGTATTTT; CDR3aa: CSAAGTDTDTQYF
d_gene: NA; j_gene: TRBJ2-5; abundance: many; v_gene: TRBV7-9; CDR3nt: TGTGCCAGCAGCCCTCGGGGCGGGGCGGTGACCCAGTACTTC; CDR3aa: CASSPRGGAVTQYF
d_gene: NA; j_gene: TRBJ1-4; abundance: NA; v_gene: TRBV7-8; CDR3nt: TGTGCCAGCAGCTCAACCCAAACCCCGGATGAAAAACTGTTTTTT; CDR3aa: CASSSTQTPDEKLFF
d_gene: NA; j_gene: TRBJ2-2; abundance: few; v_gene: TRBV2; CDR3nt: TGTGCCAGCAAGGGGTGGGAAACCGGGGAGCTGTTTTTT; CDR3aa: CASKGWETGELFF
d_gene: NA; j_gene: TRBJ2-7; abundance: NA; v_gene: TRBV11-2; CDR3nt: TGTGCCAGCAGCTTAATCCTAGACTTTCCCTTGGAAGAGCAGTACTTC; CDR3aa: CASSLILDFPLEEQYF
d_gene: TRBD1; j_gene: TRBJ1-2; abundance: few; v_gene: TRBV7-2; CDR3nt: TGTGCCAGCAGCTTAACATACCGGGACAGGGATGGCTACACCTTC; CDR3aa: CASSLTYRDRDGYTF
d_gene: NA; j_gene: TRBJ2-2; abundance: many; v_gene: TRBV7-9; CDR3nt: TGTGCCAGCAGCTTAAGCAGGGACCCCACCGGGGAGCTGTTTTTT; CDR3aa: CASSLSRDPTGELFF
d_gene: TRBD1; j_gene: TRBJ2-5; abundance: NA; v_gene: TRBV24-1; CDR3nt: TGTGCCACCAGTGATGCAGGGGACAGGGCCCAAGAGACCCAGTACTTC; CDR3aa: CATSDAGDRAQETQYF
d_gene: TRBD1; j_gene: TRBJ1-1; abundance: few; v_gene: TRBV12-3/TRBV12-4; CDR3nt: TGTGCCAGCAACCGCGGACAGGGGACTGAAGCTTTCTTT; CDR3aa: CASNRGQGTEAFF
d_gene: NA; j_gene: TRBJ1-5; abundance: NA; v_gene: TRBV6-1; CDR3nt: TGTGCCAGCGGAACAAGCAGGGAGGTGAGTCAGCCCCAGCATTTT; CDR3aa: CASGTSREVSQPQHF
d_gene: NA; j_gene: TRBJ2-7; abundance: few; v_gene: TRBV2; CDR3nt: TGTGCCAGCAGGGGGGACTACGAGCAGTACTTC; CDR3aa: CASRGDYEQYF
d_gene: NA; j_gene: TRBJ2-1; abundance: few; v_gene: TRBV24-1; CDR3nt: TGTGCCACCAGTGAACCTGGACTAATTTACAATGAGCAGTTCTTC; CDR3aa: CATSEPGLIYNEQFF
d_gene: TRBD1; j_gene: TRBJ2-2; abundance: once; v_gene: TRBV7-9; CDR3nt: TGTGCCAGCAGCTTCGAACAGGGGATCACCGGGGAGCTGTTTTTT; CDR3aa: CASSFEQGITGELFF